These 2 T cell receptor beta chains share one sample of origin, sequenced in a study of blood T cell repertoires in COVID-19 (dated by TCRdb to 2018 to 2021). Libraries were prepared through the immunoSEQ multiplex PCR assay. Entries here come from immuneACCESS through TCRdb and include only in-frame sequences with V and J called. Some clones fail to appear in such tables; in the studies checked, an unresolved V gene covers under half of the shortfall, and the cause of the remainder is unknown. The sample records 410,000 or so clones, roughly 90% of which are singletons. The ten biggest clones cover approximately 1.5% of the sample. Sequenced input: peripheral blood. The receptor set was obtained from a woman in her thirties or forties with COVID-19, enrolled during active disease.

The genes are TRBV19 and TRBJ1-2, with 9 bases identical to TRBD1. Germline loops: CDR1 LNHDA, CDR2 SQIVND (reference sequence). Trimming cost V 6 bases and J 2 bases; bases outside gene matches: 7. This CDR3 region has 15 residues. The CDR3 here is CASSPQGALNYGYTF. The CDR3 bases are TGTGCCAGTAGCCCACAGGGGGCCTTAAACTATGGCTACACCTTC.

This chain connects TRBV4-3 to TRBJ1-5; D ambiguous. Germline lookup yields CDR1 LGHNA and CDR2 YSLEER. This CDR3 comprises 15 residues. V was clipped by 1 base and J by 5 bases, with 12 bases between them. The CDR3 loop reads CASSQVFGSHQPQHF. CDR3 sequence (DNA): TGCGCCAGCAGCCAAGTCTTTGGCAGTCATCAGCCCCAGCATTTT.